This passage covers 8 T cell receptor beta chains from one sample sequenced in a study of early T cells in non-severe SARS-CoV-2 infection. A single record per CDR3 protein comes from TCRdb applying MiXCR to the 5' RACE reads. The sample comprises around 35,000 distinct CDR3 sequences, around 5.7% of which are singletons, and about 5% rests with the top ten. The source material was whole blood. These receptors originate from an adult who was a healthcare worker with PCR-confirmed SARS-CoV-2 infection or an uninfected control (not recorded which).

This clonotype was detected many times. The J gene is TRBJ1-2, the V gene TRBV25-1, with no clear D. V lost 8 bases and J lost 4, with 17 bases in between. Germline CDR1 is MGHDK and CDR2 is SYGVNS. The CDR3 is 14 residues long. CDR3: CASSETPGGYGYTF. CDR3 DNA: TGTGCCAGCTCAGAAACGCCTGGTGGCTATGGCTACACCTTC.

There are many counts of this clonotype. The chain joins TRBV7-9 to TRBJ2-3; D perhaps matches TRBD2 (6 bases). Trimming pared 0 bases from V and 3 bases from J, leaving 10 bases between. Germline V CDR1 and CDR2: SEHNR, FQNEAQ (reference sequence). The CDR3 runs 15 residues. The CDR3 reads CASSLASGPTDTQYF. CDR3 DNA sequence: TGTGCCAGCAGCTTAGCTAGCGGCCCGACAGATACGCAGTATTTT.

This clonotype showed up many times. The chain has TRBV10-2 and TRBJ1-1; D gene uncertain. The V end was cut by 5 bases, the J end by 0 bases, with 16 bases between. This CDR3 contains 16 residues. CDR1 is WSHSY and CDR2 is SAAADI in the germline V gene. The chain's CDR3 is CASSSTFASLNTEAFF. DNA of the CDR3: TGCGCCAGCAGTTCGACATTTGCGAGTTTGAACACTGAAGCTTTCTTT.

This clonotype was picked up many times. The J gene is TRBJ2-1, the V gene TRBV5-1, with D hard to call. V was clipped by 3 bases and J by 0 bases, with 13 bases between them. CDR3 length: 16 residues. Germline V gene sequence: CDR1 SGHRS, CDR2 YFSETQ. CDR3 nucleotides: TGCGCCAGCAGCTGGGCCAGTAGAGCCTCCTACAATGAGCAGTTCTTC. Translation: CASSWASRASYNEQFF.

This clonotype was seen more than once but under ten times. The CDR3 sequence: CASSPEGIQNEKLFF. DNA for the CDR3: TGTGCCAGCAGCCCCGAGGGGATCCAGAATGAAAAACTGTTTTTT. The chain is built from TRBV7-9 and TRBJ1-4; D perhaps matches TRBD1 (5 bases). The CDR3 consists of 15 residues. CDR1 is SEHNR, CDR2 FQNEAQ, per germline (reference sequence). V was trimmed by 5 bases and J by 5 bases, leaving 15 bases between them.

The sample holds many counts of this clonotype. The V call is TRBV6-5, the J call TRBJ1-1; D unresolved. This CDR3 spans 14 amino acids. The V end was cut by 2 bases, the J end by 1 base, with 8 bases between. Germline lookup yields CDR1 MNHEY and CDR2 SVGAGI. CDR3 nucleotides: TGTGCCAGCAGTTACCGTAGTCCGAACACTGAAGCTTTCTTT. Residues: CASSYRSPNTEAFF.

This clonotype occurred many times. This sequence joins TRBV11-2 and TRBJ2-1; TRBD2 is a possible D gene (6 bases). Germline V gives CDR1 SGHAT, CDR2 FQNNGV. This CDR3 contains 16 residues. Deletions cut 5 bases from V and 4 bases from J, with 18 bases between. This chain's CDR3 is CASSPEGSGLYNEQFF. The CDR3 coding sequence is TGTGCCAGCAGCCCCGAGGGTAGCGGCCTATACAATGAGCAGTTCTTC.

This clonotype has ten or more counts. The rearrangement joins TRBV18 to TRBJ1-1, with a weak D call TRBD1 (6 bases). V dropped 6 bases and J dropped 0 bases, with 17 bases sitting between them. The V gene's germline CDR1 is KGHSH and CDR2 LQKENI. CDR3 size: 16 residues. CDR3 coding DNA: TGTGCCAGCTCCCCTACCGGGACACGGATGAACACTGAAGCTTTCTTT. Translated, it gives CASSPTGTRMNTEAFF.